The 20 T cell receptor beta chains reported below all come from one sample, sequenced in a study of patients and donors after allogeneic stem cell transplantation. MiXCR, run by TCRdb on the RT-PCR reads, gives a single entry per CDR3 protein. Of 900,000 to 1,000,000 distinct CDR3 sequences listed, roughly 18% are singletons. Sequenced sample: blood, either unsorted or a sorted T cell fraction (not recorded which). The receptors were sampled from a human donor who was either an allogeneic HSCT recipient or a stem cell or donor lymphocyte infusion donor (not recorded which). It is not recorded whose cells these are; they may come from a transplant donor.

The J gene is TRBJ2-1, the V gene TRBV3-1; 13 positions match TRBD2. Germline assignment: CDR1 LGHDT and CDR2 YNNKEL (reference sequence). V shed 4 bases, J shed 8 bases, and the junction held 8 bases outside the gene matches. This CDR3 is 16 amino acids long. Here the CDR3 reads CASSPGGTSGKDEQFF. The CDR3 DNA reads as TGTGCCAGCAGCCCCGGTGGGACTAGCGGGAAAGATGAGCAGTTCTTC.

Only a few counts were recorded for this clonotype. The CDR3 loop reads CASSFGGHSYEQYF. The CDR3 DNA is TGTGCCAGCAGTTTCGGAGGACACTCCTACGAGCAGTACTTC. V is TRBV12-3 or TRBV12-4 and J is TRBJ2-7; the D gene could be TRBD1 or TRBD2 (5 bases each). This CDR3 region has 14 residues. Between the trimmed V and J ends, which lost 3 bases and 0 bases, there was a span of 9 bases.

V usage is TRBV3-1 and J usage is TRBJ1-2; a possible D gene is TRBD1 (5 bases). The V gene lost 2 bases and the J gene lost 4 bases, with 17 bases spanning the gap. Germline V gene data show CDR1 as LGHDT and CDR2 as YNNKEL (reference sequence). The CDR3 runs to 16 residues. The CDR3 DNA reads TGTGCCAGCAGCCAACACGGGGCTTTGCAGAGCTATGGCTACACCTTC. This encodes CASSQHGALQSYGYTF.

This rearrangement joins TRBV30 to TRBJ1-2; D ambiguous. V was trimmed by 5 bases and J by 4 bases, leaving 14 bases between them. This CDR3 is 13 amino acids long. CDR1 and CDR2 from the germline V gene are GTSNPN and SVGIG (reference sequence). CDR3 residues: CAWDYSTRYGYTF. The CDR3 DNA reads as TGTGCCTGGGATTACTCGACCCGCTATGGCTACACCTTC.

This clonotype was seen only a few times. V usage is TRBV5-1 and J usage is TRBJ2-7, with D perhaps assigned TRBD1 or TRBD2 (6 bases each). The CDR3 consists of 15 residues. Trimming took 4 bases from V and 6 from J, leaving 20 bases between them. Germline CDR1 is SGHRS and CDR2 is YFSETQ. The CDR3 bases are TGCGCCAGCAGCCCGAAGGGGGGCCAGGGAATCGAGCAGTACTTC. Its translation: CASSPKGGQGIEQYF.

In its sample, this clonotype was seen a few times. The chain uses TRBV6-1 and TRBJ1-1; 9 bases align to TRBD1. This CDR3 spans 14 amino acids. Unmatched junction bases numbered 6, after V lost 6 bases and J lost 4 bases. Germline V CDR1 and CDR2: MNHNS, SASEGT. CDR3 nucleotides: TGTGCCAGCAGCCGTGGACAGGGGTTCACTGAAGCTTTCTTT. Translation: CASSRGQGFTEAFF.

The chain combines TRBV12-3 or TRBV12-4 with TRBJ2-2, with 8 nucleotides matching TRBD1. CDR3 length: 16 amino acids. V gave up 5 bases and J gave up 1 base; unmatched junction bases: 6. As DNA, the CDR3 is TGTGCCAGCAGTCCACCAGGGGGCTTGAACACCGGGGAGCTGTTTTTT. The encoded protein is CASSPPGGLNTGELFF.

V usage is TRBV9 and J usage is TRBJ2-7; possible D gene TRBD1, 5 bases. V dropped 0 bases and J dropped 1 base, with 14 bases sitting between them. CDR1 SGDLS and CDR2 YYNGEE come from the germline V gene. The CDR3 is 16 amino acids. This CDR3 reads CASSVGQGIVSYEQYF. The CDR3 DNA is TGTGCCAGCAGCGTAGGGCAGGGAATAGTATCCTACGAGCAGTACTTC.

The V call is TRBV20-1, the J call TRBJ2-1; weak D call: TRBD2 (6 bases). Germline V gives CDR1 DFQATT, CDR2 SNEGSKA (reference sequence). The CDR3 contains 12 residues. V was cut by 3 bases and J by 15 bases, with 18 bases left in between. CDR3 amino acids: CSASFGRDGGFF. The CDR3 nucleotides read TGCAGTGCTAGCTTCGGCCGGGACGGGGGGTTCTTC.

Here the CDR3 reads CASSQREGPYNEQFF. In DNA form, the CDR3 reads TGTGCCAGCAGCCAAAGGGAGGGACCCTACAATGAGCAGTTCTTC. This sequence joins TRBV11-3 and TRBJ2-1; 7 nucleotides align to TRBD2. V lost 5 bases to trimming and J lost 2 bases; unmatched junction nucleotides: 6. CDR3 length equals 15 residues. Germline V lookup: CDR1 SGHNT, CDR2 YENEEA.

The chain is built from TRBV6-5 and TRBJ1-1; TRBD1 might be the D (5 bases). V lost 1 base and J 5 bases, leaving 11 bases between the germline ends. The CDR3 extends over 14 amino acids. Germline V gene lookup returns CDR1 MNHEY and CDR2 SVGAGI. The CDR3 coding sequence is TGTGCCAGCAGTTACTATTCGCGGGGGACTGAAGCTTTCTTT. Translating it yields CASSYYSRGTEAFF.

This clonotype has ten or more counts. One junction end does not reproduce the germline sequence, and a read error may be involved. This chain joins TRBV4-3 and TRBJ1-2, with 9 bases lining up with TRBD1. Germline CDR1 LGHNA, CDR2 YSLEER. This CDR3 spans 13 amino acids. CDR3 residues: CASSRTGDYGYTF. Written as DNA, the CDR3 is TGTGCCAGCAGCCGGACAGGGGACTATGGCTACACCTTC.

This clonotype showed up many times. The J gene is TRBJ1-5, the V gene TRBV18; D might be TRBD1 (6 bases). V lost 3 bases, J lost 3 bases, and 9 bases lay in between. Germline V gives CDR1 KGHSH, CDR2 LQKENI. The CDR3 totals 14 residues. The CDR3 protein is CASSPDSPNQPQHF. In DNA, the CDR3 is TGTGCCAGCTCACCGGACAGCCCCAATCAGCCCCAGCATTTT.

The rearrangement uses TRBV6-1 and TRBJ1-6, with 9 bases lining up with TRBD1. The CDR3 extends over 17 amino acids. The J segment lost 7 bases and the V segment lost 6 bases, leaving 13 bases of the junction unmatched. Germline V gives CDR1 MNHNS, CDR2 SASEGT. The CDR3 is CASSHTIGGTGNSPLHF. The CDR3 coding sequence is TGTGCCAGCAGCCACACAATCGGCGGGACAGGGAATTCACCCCTCCACTTT.

This clonotype was seen only a few times. V usage is TRBV10-3 and J usage is TRBJ2-7; TRBD2 matches 12 bases. With 8 bases clipped from V and 2 bases from J, the junction kept 10 bases outside the gene matches. Germline V CDR1 and CDR2: ENHRY, SYGVKD. CDR3 length: 16 residues. The CDR3 loop is CAIGSLAGGETYEQYF. The CDR3 DNA sequence: TGTGCCATCGGGTCGCTAGCGGGGGGGGAAACCTACGAGCAGTACTTC.

The CDR3 DNA reads as TGTGCCAGCAGTCCCCTGATGGGTGGTAGCAATCAGCCCCAGCATTTT. It translates to CASSPLMGGSNQPQHF. This chain uses TRBV6-1 with TRBJ1-5; D gene uncertain. V lost 5 bases and J lost 0, with 14 bases in between. In germline, CDR1 is MNHNS, CDR2 SASEGT. This CDR3 region has 16 residues.

V gene TRBV11-2 combines with J gene TRBJ1-2; TRBD1 matches 7 bases. J was trimmed by 4 bases and V by 5 bases; bases with no gene match: 10. CDR3 size: 15 residues. Germline V CDR1 and CDR2: SGHAT, FQNNGV. CDR3: CASSPGAGGVYGYTF. CDR3 coding DNA: TGTGCCAGCAGCCCAGGGGCAGGGGGGGTCTATGGCTACACCTTC.

This chain connects TRBV5-8 to TRBJ2-7; D is perhaps TRBD2 (6 bases). The CDR3 length is 15 residues. V lost 0 bases and J 3 bases, leaving 13 bases between the germline ends. The germline V gene encodes CDR1 SGHTS and CDR2 YDEGEE. The CDR3 sequence is CASSLAGGTIYEQYF. Written as DNA, the CDR3 is TGTGCCAGCAGCTTGGCCGGCGGGACCATCTACGAGCAGTACTTC.

The CDR3 loop reads CASSLGTGDNYGYTF. CDR3 sequence (DNA): TGTGCCAGCAGCTTGGGAACAGGGGACAACTATGGCTACACCTTC. The chain combines TRBV5-6 with TRBJ1-2, with 7 bases aligning to TRBD1. V dropped 0 bases and J dropped 2; count of bases not matched to a gene: 4. CDR3 size: 15 residues. The germline V gene has CDR1 SGHDT and CDR2 YYEEEE.

The chain carries TRBV5-6 and TRBJ1-1; D remains unclear. The germline V and J ends were trimmed by 0 bases and 1 base, with 7 bases remaining between them. The CDR3 contains 14 residues. The germline CDR1 and CDR2 sequences are SGHDT and YYEEEE. Here the CDR3 reads CASSLGRPNTEAFF. The CDR3, as DNA: TGTGCCAGCAGCTTGGGCAGACCGAACACTGAAGCTTTCTTT.